This T cell receptor (beta chain) was identified in a study of OX40 agonist ivuxolimab in advanced cancers. Study-wide background: Six ivuxolimab dose levels, 0.01 to 10 mg/kg, were given intravenously every 2 weeks. Cancers in dose escalation were hepatocellular, melanoma, renal cell and head and neck. Study-wide findings and caveats: Expanded peripheral T-cell antigen specificity went undetermined. On average, CD8+ T cells had more expanded clones than CD4+.

Regarding this clone: Its antigen is unknown.

Only in-frame clones appear in the TCRdb table, and some are missing; sequencing was by immunoSEQ multiplex PCR. Of about 78,000 clones listed, about 91% are singletons. The CDR3 is 13 amino acids. Trimming stripped 2 bases from V and 5 bases from J, with 7 bases between. Germline CDR1 MNHNS, CDR2 SASEGT. The J gene is TRBJ1-5, the V gene TRBV6-1; unclear D gene. The sequences come from CD4+ or CD8+ T cells sorted from blood, collected in a trial of the OX40 agonist ivuxolimab. This clonotype was obtained from an adult with an advanced solid tumor such as melanoma, head and neck, liver or kidney cancer. CDR3 nucleotide sequence: TGTGCCAGCAGTGAACAACGGGATCAGCCCCAGCATTTT. Protein product: CASSEQRDQPQHF.